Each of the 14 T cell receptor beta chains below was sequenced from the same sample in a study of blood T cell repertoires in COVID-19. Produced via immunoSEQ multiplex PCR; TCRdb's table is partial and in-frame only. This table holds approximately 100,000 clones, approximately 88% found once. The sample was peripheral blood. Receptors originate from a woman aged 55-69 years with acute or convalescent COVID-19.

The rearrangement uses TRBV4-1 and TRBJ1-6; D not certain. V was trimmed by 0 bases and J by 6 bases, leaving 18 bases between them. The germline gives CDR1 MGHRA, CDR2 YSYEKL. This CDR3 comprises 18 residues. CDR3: CASSQEVNRLSGNSPLHF. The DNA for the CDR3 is TGCGCCAGCAGCCAAGAAGTTAATCGCCTAAGCGGTAATTCACCCCTCCACTTT.

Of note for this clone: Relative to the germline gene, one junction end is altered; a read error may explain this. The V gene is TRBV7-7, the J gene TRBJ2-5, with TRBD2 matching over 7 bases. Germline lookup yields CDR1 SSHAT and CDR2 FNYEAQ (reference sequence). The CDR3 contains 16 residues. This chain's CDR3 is CASSARGGTYKETQYF. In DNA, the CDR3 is TGTGCTAGCAGCGCTCGGGGAGGGACGTATAAAGAGACCCAGTACTTC.

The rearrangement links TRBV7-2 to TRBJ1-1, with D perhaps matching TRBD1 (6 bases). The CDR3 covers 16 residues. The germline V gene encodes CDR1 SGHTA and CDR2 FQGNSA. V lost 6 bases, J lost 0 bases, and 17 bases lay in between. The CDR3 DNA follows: TGTGCCAGCAGACGATCGGGGACAAGAATGAACACTGAAGCTTTCTTT. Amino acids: CASRRSGTRMNTEAFF.

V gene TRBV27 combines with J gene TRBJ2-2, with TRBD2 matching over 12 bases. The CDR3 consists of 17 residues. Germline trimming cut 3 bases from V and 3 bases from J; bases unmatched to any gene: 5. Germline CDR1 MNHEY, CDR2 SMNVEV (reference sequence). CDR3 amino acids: CASSFSSGRAYTGELFF. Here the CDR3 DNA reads TGTGCCAGCAGTTTTTCTAGCGGGAGGGCCTACACCGGGGAGCTGTTTTTT.

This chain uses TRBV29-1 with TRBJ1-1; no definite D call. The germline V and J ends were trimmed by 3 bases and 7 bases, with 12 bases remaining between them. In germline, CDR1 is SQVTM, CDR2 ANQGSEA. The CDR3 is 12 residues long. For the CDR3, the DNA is TGCAGCGTTGATTTAGCGGGCGGTGAAGCTTTCTTT. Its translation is CSVDLAGGEAFF.

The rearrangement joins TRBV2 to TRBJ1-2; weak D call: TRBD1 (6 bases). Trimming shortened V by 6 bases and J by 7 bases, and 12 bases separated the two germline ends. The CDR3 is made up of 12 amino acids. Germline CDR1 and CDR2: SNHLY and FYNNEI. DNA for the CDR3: TGTGCCAGCAGAGCCGGGACACGTGGCTACACCTTC. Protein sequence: CASRAGTRGYTF.

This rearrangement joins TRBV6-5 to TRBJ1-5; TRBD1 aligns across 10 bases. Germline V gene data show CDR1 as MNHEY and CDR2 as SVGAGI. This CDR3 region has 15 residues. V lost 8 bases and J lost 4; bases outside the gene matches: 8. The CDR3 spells CASRSMGQGNQPQHF. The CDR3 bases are TGTGCCAGCCGCTCTATGGGACAGGGGAATCAGCCCCAGCATTTT.

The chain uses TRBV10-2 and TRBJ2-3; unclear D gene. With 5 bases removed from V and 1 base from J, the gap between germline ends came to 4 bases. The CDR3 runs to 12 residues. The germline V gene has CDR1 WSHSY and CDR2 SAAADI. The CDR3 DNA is TGCGCCAGCAGTTCTGGCACAGATACGCAGTATTTT. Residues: CASSSGTDTQYF.

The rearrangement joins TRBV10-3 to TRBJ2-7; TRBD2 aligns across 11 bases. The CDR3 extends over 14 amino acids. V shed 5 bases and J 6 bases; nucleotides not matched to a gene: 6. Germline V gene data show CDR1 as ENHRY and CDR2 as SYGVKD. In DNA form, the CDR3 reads TGTGCCATCAGTTTAGCGGGAGGGGTGGGCGAGCAGTACTTC. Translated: CAISLAGGVGEQYF.

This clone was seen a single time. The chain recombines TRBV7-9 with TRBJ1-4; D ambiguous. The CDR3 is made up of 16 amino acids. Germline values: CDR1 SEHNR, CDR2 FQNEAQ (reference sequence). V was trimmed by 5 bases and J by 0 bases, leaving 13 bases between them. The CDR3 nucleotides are TGTGCCAGCAGCCCCCCCGGGAGGGCAACTAATGAAAAACTGTTTTTT. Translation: CASSPPGRATNEKLFF. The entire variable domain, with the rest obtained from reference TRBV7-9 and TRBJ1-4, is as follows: DTGVSQNPRHKITKRGQNVTFRCDPISEHNRLYWYRQTLGQGPEFLTYFQNEAQLEKSRLLSDRFSAERPKGSFSTLEIQRTEQGDSAMYLCASSPPGRATNEKLFFGSGTQLSVL.

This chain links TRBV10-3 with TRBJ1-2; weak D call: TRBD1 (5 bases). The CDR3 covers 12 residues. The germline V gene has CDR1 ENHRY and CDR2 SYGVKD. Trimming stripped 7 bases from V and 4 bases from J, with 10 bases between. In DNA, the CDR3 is TGTGCCATCAAAGACGGGGGCTATGGCTACACCTTC. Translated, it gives CAIKDGGYGYTF.

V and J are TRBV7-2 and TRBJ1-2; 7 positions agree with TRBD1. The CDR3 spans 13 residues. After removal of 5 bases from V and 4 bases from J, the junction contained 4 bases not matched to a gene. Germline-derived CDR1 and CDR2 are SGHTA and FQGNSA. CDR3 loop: CASSATGVYGYTF. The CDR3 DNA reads TGTGCCAGCAGCGCAACAGGGGTCTATGGCTACACCTTC.

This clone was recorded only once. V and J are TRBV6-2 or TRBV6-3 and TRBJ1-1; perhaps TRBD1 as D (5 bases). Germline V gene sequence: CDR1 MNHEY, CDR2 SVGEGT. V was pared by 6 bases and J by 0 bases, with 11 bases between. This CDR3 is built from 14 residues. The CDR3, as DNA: TGTGCCAGCAGCGCAGGGTGGATGAACACTGAAGCTTTCTTT. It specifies CASSAGWMNTEAFF.

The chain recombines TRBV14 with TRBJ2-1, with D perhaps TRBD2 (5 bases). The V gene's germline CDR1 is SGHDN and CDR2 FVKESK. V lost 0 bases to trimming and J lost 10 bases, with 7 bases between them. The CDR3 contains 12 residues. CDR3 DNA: TGTGCCAGCAGCCAAGAAACGGGAGAGCAGTTCTTC. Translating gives CASSQETGEQFF.